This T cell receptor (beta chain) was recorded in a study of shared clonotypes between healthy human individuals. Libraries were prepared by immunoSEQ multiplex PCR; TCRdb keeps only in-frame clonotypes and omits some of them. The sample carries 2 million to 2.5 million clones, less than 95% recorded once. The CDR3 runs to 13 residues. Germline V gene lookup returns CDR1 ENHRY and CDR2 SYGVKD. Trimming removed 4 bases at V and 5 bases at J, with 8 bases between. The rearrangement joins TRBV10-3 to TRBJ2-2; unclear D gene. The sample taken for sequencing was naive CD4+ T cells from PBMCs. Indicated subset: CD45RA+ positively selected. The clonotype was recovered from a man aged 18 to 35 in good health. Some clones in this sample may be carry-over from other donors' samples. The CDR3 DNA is TGTGCCATCAGTGTCGATCGGACCGGGGAGCTGTTTTTT. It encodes CAISVDRTGELFF.